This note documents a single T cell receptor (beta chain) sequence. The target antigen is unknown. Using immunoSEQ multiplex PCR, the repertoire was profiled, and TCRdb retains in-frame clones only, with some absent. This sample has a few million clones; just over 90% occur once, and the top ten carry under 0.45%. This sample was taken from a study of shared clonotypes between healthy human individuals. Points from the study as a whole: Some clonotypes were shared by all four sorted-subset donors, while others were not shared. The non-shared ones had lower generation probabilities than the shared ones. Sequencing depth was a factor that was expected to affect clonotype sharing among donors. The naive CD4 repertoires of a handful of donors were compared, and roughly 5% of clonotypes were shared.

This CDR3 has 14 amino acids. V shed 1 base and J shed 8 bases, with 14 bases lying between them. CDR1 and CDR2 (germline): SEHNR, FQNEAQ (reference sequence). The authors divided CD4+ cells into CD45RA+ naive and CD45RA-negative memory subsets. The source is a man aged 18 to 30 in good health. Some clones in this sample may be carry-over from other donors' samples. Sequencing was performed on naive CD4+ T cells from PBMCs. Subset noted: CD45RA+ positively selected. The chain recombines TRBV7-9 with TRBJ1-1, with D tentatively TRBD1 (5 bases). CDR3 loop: CASSLESGRVEAFF. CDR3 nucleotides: TGTGCCAGCAGCTTAGAAAGCGGCAGGGTAGAAGCTTTCTTT.